This note documents a single T cell receptor beta chain sequence. The sample belongs to a study of blood T cell repertoires in COVID-19. The protocol was immunoSEQ multiplex PCR, while the TCRdb copy is restricted to in-frame clones and leaves out a portion. The table has a few hundred thousand clones, about 89% seen once. Looked up from germline, CDR1 is MDHEN and CDR2 is SYDVKM. The CDR3 is 13 residues long. V lost 2 bases and J lost 4, with 8 bases in between. The genes are TRBV28 and TRBJ1-1; D uncertain. The sample taken for sequencing was peripheral blood. This TCR was sampled from a man in his thirties or forties with acute or convalescent COVID-19. The CDR3 spells CASSLEVATEAFF. DNA for the CDR3: TGTGCCAGCAGTTTAGAGGTCGCCACTGAAGCTTTCTTT.